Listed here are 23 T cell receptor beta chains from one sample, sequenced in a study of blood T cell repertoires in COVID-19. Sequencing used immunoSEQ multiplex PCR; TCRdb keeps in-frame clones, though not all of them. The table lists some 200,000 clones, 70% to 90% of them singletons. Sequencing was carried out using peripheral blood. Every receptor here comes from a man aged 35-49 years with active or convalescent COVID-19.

CDR3 coding DNA: TGTGCCAGCAGCCCCGAACGCCTACAGGGCAACTACTATGGCTACACCTTC. It is translated as CASSPERLQGNYYGYTF. This chain uses TRBV3-1 (or the pseudogene TRBV3-2) with TRBJ1-2, with D perhaps matching TRBD1 (6 bases). This CDR3 comprises 17 residues. Germline assignment: CDR1 LGHDT and CDR2 YNNKEL (reference sequence). Trimming removed 4 bases at V and 3 bases at J, with 21 bases between.

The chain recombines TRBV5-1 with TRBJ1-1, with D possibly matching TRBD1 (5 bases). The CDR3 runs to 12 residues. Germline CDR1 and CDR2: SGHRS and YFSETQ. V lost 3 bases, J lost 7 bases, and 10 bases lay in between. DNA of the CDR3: TGCGCCAGCAGCTCCCAGGGACTTGAAGCTTTCTTT. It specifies CASSSQGLEAFF.

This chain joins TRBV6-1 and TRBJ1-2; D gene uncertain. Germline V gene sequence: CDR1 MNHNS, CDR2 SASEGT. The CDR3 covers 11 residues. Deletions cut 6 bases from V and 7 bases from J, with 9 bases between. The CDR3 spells CASSLSRGYTF. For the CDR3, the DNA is TGTGCCAGCAGCCTTTCTCGTGGCTACACCTTC.

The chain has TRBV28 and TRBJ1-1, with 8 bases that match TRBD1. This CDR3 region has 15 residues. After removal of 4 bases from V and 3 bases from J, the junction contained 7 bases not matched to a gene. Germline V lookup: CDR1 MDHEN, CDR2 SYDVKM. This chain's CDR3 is CASSSRQGQDTEAFF. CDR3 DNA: TGTGCCAGCAGTTCGCGCCAGGGACAGGACACTGAAGCTTTCTTT.

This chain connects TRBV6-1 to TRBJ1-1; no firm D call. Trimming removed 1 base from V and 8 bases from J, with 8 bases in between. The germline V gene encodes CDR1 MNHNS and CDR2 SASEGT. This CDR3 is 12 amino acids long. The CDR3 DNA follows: TGTGCCAGCAGTGAAGTAGTAGTAGAAGCTTTCTTT. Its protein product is CASSEVVVEAFF.

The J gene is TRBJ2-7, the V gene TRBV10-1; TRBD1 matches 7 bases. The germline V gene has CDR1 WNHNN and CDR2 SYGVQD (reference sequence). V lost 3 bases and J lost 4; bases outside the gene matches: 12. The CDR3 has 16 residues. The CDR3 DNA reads TGCGCCAGCAGTGAACGGCCTTGGGACAGCACATACGAGCAGTACTTC. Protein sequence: CASSERPWDSTYEQYF.

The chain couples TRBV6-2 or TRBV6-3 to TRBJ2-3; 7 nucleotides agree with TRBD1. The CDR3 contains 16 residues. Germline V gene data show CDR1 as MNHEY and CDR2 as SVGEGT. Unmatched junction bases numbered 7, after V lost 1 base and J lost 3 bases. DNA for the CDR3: TGTGCCAGCAGTTACTACAGGGGCATCTTGACAGATACGCAGTATTTT. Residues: CASSYYRGILTDTQYF.

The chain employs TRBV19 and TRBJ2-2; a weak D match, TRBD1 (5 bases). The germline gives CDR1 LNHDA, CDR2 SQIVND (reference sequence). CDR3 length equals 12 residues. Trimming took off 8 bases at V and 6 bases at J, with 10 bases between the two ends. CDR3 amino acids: CASGRAAGELFF. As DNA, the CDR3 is TGTGCCAGTGGCAGGGCGGCCGGGGAGCTGTTTTTT.

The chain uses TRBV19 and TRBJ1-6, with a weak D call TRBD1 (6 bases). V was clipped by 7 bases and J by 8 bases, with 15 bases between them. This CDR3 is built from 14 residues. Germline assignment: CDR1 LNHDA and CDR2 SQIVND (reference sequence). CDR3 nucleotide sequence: TGTGCCAGTACTTGGGGGCGAGTTGATTCACCCCTCCACTTT. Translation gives CASTWGRVDSPLHF.

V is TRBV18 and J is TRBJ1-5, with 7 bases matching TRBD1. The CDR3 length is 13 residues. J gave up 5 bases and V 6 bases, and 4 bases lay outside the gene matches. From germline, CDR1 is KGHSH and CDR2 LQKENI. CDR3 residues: CASSLTGDQPQHF. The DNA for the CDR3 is TGTGCCAGCTCCCTCACAGGGGATCAGCCCCAGCATTTT. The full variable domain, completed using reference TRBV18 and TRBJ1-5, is NAGVMQNPRHLVRRRGQEARLRCSPMKGHSHVYWYRQLPEEGLKFMVYLQKENIIDESGMPKERFSAEFPKEGPSILRIQQVVRGDSAAYFCASSLTGDQPQHFGDGTRLSIL.

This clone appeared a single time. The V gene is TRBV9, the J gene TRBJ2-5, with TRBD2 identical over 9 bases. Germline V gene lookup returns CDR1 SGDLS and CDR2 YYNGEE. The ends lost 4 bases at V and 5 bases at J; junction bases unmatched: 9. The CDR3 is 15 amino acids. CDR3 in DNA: TGTGCCAGCAGCCTCGGGCGGGGGGGCCGTGAGACCCAGTACTTC. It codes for CASSLGRGGRETQYF.

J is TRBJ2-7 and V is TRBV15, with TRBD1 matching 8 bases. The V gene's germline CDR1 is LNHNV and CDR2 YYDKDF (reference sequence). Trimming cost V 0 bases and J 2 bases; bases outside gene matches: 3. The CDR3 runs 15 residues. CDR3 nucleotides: TGTGCCACCAGCAGAGATCCGGACAGGGCCTACGAGCAGTACTTC. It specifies CATSRDPDRAYEQYF.

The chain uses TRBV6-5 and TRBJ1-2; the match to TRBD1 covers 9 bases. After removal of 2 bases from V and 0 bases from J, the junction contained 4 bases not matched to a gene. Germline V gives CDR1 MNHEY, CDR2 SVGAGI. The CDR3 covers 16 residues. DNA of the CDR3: TGTGCCAGCAGTTACGACGGACAGGGGTCTAACTATGGCTACACCTTC. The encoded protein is CASSYDGQGSNYGYTF.

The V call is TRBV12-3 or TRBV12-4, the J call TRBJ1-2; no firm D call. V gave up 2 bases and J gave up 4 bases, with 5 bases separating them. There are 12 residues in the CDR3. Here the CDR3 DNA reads TGTGCCAGCAGTTTAAACAGCTATGGCTACACCTTC. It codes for CASSLNSYGYTF.

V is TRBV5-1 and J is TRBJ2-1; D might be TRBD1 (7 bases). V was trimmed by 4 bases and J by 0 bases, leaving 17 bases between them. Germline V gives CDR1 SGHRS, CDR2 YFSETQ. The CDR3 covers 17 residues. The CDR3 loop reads CASSVGPGGSSYNEQFF. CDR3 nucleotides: TGCGCCAGCAGCGTCGGACCAGGGGGGAGCTCCTACAATGAGCAGTTCTTC.

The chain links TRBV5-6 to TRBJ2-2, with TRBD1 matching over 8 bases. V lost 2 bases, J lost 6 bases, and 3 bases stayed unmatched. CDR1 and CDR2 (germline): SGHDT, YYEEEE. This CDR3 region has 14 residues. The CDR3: CASSLQGEAGELFF. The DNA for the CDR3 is TGTGCCAGCAGCTTACAGGGGGAGGCCGGGGAGCTGTTTTTT.

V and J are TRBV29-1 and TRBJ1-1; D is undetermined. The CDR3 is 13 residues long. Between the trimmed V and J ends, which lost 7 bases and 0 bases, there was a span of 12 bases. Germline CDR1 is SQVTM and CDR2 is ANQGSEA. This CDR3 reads CSAGLNMNTEAFF. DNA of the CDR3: TGCAGCGCTGGACTCAATATGAACACTGAAGCTTTCTTT.

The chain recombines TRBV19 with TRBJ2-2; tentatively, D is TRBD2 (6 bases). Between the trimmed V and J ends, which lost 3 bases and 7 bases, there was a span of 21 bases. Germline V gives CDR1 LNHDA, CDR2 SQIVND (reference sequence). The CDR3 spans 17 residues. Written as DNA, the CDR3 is TGTGCCAGTAGTATCCCGACTAGACAGATGCCAAGCGGGGAGCTGTTTTTT. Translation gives CASSIPTRQMPSGELFF.

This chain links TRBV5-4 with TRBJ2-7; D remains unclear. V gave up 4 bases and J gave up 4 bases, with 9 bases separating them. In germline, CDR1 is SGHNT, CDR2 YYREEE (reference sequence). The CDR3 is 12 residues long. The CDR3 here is CASSGVSYEQYF. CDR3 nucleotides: TGTGCCAGCAGCGGAGTTTCGTACGAGCAGTACTTC. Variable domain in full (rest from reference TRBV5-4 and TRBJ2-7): ETGVTQSPTHLIKTRGQQVTLRCSSQSGHNTVSWYQQALGQGPQFIFQYYREEENGRGNFPPRFSGLQFPNYSSELNVNALELDDSALYLCASSGVSYEQYFGPGTRLTVT.

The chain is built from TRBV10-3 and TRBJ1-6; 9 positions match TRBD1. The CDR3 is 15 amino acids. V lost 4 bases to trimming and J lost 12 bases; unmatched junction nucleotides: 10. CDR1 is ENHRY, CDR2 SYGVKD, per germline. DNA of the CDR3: TGTGCCATCAGTGTTGGTGGGACAGGGCCGAAACCCCTCCACTTT. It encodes CAISVGGTGPKPLHF.

DNA for the CDR3: TGTGCCAGCAGTATTTGGGGGGTTGAAGCTTTCTTT. This gives the protein CASSIWGVEAFF. The V and J genes are TRBV28 and TRBJ1-1; tentatively, D is TRBD1 (5 bases). The V and J ends lost 5 bases and 7 bases respectively, with 11 bases between them. CDR3 length: 12 residues. Germline loops: CDR1 MDHEN, CDR2 SYDVKM.

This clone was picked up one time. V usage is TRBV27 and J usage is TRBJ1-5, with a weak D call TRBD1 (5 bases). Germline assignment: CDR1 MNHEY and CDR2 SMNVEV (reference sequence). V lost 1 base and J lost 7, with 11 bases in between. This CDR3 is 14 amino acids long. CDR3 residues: CASSLWGDQQPQHF. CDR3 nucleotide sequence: TGTGCCAGCAGTTTATGGGGGGATCAACAGCCCCAGCATTTT.

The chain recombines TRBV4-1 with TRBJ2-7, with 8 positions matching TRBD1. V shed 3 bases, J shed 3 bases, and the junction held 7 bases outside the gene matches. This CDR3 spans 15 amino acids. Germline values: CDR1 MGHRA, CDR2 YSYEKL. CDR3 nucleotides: TGCGCCAGCAGCCACTATGGAACAGGGGGCTACGAGCAGTACTTC. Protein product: CASSHYGTGGYEQYF.